The 8 T cell receptor beta chains below come from one sample, sequenced in a study of human T cells and chemical hapten exposure. TCRdb recomputed calls from the RACE reads with MiXCR, one row per CDR3 protein. The sample has roughly 97,000 distinct CDR3 sequences; less than 35% are singletons. Time point reported: patch test 3, about 24 weeks after DPC sensitization. The treatment here: therapeutic diphenylcyclopropenone sensitization with weekly scalp DPC. The sample in question was whole blood, obtained in connection with sensitization to the hapten diphenylcyclopropenone (DPC). These receptors all stem from a middle-aged man with alopecia areata. Some clones in this sample may be carry-over from other donors' samples.

The rearrangement joins TRBV7-9 to TRBJ2-4, with 7 bases identical to TRBD1. The CDR3 loop spans 12 amino acids. The V gene's germline CDR1 is SEHNR and CDR2 FQNEAQ (reference sequence). Unmatched junction bases numbered 7, after V lost 5 bases and J lost 12 bases. CDR3 in amino acids: CASSPTGWNQYF. The CDR3 DNA follows: TGTGCCAGCAGCCCGACAGGGTGGAATCAGTACTTC.

On this clonotype: The CDR3 carries no conserved terminal phenylalanine or tryptophan, so it likely arises from a read error. This chain's CDR3 is CASSFTSYSTDTQYL. As DNA, the CDR3 is TGTGCCAGCAGCTTCACGTCTTATAGCACAGATACGCAGTATTTG. V gene TRBV7-2 combines with J gene TRBJ2-3; D is undetermined. This CDR3 has 15 residues. Trimming took 3 bases from V and 0 from J, leaving 10 bases between them. The V gene's germline CDR1 is SGHTA and CDR2 FQGNSA.

This clonotype was counted a few times. The V call is TRBV7-9, the J call TRBJ2-3, with 9 bases identical to TRBD2. The ends lost 7 bases at V and 2 bases at J; junction bases unmatched: 7. Germline values: CDR1 SEHNR, CDR2 FQNEAQ (reference sequence). This CDR3 comprises 15 residues. The CDR3 sequence is CASIRLAGTTDTQYF. CDR3 DNA sequence: TGTGCCAGCATACGGCTAGCGGGAACCACAGATACGCAGTATTTT.

The rearrangement uses TRBV6-5 and TRBJ2-7; D is perhaps TRBD1 (6 bases). This CDR3 comprises 15 residues. V lost 0 bases and J 0 bases, leaving 9 bases between the germline ends. Germline V gene lookup returns CDR1 MNHEY and CDR2 SVGAGI. Written as DNA, the CDR3 is TGTGCCAGCAGTTACTCGGCAGGGGACTCCTACGAGCAGTACTTC. This gives the protein CASSYSAGDSYEQYF.

The chain has TRBV28 and TRBJ2-3, with D possibly called TRBD1 or TRBD2 (5 bases each). There are 15 residues in the CDR3. Trimming took off 0 bases at V and 0 bases at J, with 7 bases between the two ends. The germline V gene encodes CDR1 MDHEN and CDR2 SYDVKM. In nucleotides, the CDR3 is TGTGCCAGCAGTTTATGGGGGGTGAGCACAGATACGCAGTATTTT. It encodes CASSLWGVSTDTQYF. Full variable domain (remainder filled in from reference TRBV28 and TRBJ2-3): DVKVTQSSRYLVKRTGEKVFLECVQDMDHENMFWYRQDPGLGLRLIYFSYDVKMKEKGDIPEGYSVSREKKERFSLILESASTNQTSMYLCASSLWGVSTDTQYFGPGTRLTVL.

This clonotype was seen a handful of times. The chain uses TRBV5-1 and TRBJ2-6; the D is unclear. The germline CDR1 and CDR2 sequences are SGHRS and YFSETQ. V lost 0 bases and J 6 bases, leaving 13 bases between the germline ends. This CDR3 has 16 amino acids. CDR3 amino acids: CASSLAPPTLANVLTF. In DNA, the CDR3 is TGCGCCAGCAGCTTGGCACCCCCGACTCTGGCCAACGTCCTGACTTTC.

This chain links TRBV30 with TRBJ2-1; 7 bases match TRBD2. This CDR3 region has 15 residues. Germline V gives CDR1 GTSNPN, CDR2 SVGIG (reference sequence). V gave up 4 bases and J gave up 3 bases; unmatched junction bases: 9. The CDR3 region has the DNA TGTGCCTGGACCGCGGCTAGCGGTTACTACAATGAGCAGTTCTTC. Protein sequence: CAWTAASGYYNEQFF.

This clonotype appeared a few times. This chain connects TRBV11-3 to TRBJ2-3, with D perhaps matching TRBD1 (6 bases). Per germline, CDR1 SGHNT and CDR2 YENEEA. The CDR3 loop spans 15 amino acids. V gave up 1 base and J gave up 5 bases, with 13 bases separating them. The CDR3 coding sequence is TGTGCCAGCAGCTTAGGCGCAGGGGCACAAGATACGCAGTATTTT. It encodes CASSLGAGAQDTQYF.